This T cell receptor (beta chain) was identified during a study of neurological immune-mediated disorders. Findings and limits, study-wide: HTLV-1-associated myelopathy had the most TCR clonal expansion, and multiple sclerosis had the least, less than healthy controls.

The study built sorted libraries from around 1 million CD4+ or CD8+ T cells. MiXCR, run by TCRdb on the 5' RACE reads, gives a single entry per CDR3 protein. The top ten hold 45% to 50% of the sample, which has 20,000 to 25,000 distinct CDR3 sequences, around 6.2% seen once. This clonotype appeared many times. No antigen is known for it. Trimming pared 4 bases from V and 3 bases from J, leaving 12 bases between. Germline lookup yields CDR1 MGHRA and CDR2 YSYEKL. The CDR3 loop spans 15 amino acids. This sequence was found in a young man in good health. The material sequenced was CD8+ T cells from blood. The chain uses TRBV4-1 and TRBJ2-2; possible D gene TRBD1, 7 bases. The CDR3 loop reads CASSPRRGHTGELFF. The CDR3 DNA reads as TGCGCCAGCAGCCCCCGGAGGGGGCACACCGGGGAGCTGTTTTTT.